These T cell receptor beta chains were read from a single sample in a study of cytomegalovirus exposure and HLA in healthy donors. Sequencing was performed with immunoSEQ multiplex PCR; in TCRdb, only in-frame clones are kept and a portion is missing. The sample holds under 200,000 clones, around 75% seen once. The sample was PBMCs. The receptors originated from a young woman in good health and CMV-seronegative. Both conserved end residues are part of each CDR3. Fields, in order: CDR3 length, clone size, J gene, V gene, D gene, CDR3 protein, CDR3 DNA. A D gene is named only where the DNA matches it firmly. Part of the rows lack a size; the others show once, few, many or a class for expanded clones.

15	.	TRBJ2-7	TRBV27	.	CASSLNSGLGNEQYF	TGTGCCAGCAGTTTAAATTCAGGGTTAGGGAACGAGCAGTACTTC
18	few	TRBJ2-3	TRBV6-1	TRBD2	CASSGLLAGIPRTDTQYF	TGTGCCAGCAGTGGTCTACTAGCGGGAATCCCTCGCACAGATACGCAGTATTTT
16	.	TRBJ2-3	TRBV9	TRBD2	CASSPREGGSTDTQYF	TGTGCCAGCAGCCCTCGGGAGGGGGGGAGCACAGATACGCAGTATTTT
16	.	TRBJ2-7	TRBV5-1	.	CASSLGGTSITYEQYF	TGCGCCAGCAGCTTGGGGGGAACTAGCATTACTTACGAGCAGTACTTC
15	.	TRBJ2-3	TRBV6-4	TRBD2	CASSEAGFPTDTQYF	TGTGCCAGCAGTGAAGCGGGGTTCCCTACAGATACGCAGTATTTT
14	.	TRBJ2-1	TRBV7-9	TRBD2	CASSSSGRGYEQFF	TGTGCCAGCAGCTCCAGCGGGAGAGGATATGAGCAGTTCTTC
14	.	TRBJ1-1	TRBV5-1	.	CASSFTGSNTEAFF	TGCGCCAGCAGCTTCACAGGGAGTAACACTGAAGCTTTCTTT
16	once	TRBJ2-5	TRBV5-4	TRBD1	CASSIRRGTGQETQYF	TGTGCCAGCAGCATAAGACGAGGGACAGGCCAAGAGACCCAGTACTTC
12	.	TRBJ1-2	TRBV2	.	CASRSEYYGYTF	TGTGCCAGCAGGTCGGAGTACTATGGCTACACCTTC
13	.	TRBJ2-7	TRBV27	.	CASSFGRTYEQYF	TGTGCCAGCAGTTTTGGCAGGACCTACGAGCAGTACTTC
16	.	TRBJ1-2	TRBV4-2	TRBD1	CASTPPPDRGRYGYTF	TGTGCCAGCACACCACCTCCGGACAGGGGACGCTATGGCTACACCTTC
15	.	TRBJ1-1	TRBV19	.	CASSMVSAGNTEAFF	TGTGCCAGTAGTATGGTCTCGGCAGGGAACACTGAAGCTTTCTTT
14	.	TRBJ2-3	TRBV11-2	TRBD1	CASSPRQGTDTQYF	TGTGCCAGCAGCCCGAGACAGGGTACAGATACGCAGTATTTT
17	.	TRBJ2-1	TRBV12-1	.	CASSSWTSGGESNEQFF	TGTGCCAGCAGCTCCTGGACTAGCGGGGGGGAGAGCAATGAGCAGTTCTTC
15	.	TRBJ2-7	TRBV11-2	TRBD1	CASSFSRQGAYEQYF	TGTGCCAGCAGCTTTTCACGACAGGGGGCCTACGAGCAGTACTTC
16	.	TRBJ2-5	TRBV11-3	TRBD2	CASSHGLAGRQETQYF	TGTGCCAGCAGCCATGGACTAGCGGGCCGCCAAGAGACCCAGTACTTC
16	.	TRBJ1-1	TRBV29-1	TRBD1	CSGSRDRGRLNTEAFF	TGCAGCGGGTCCCGGGACAGGGGGCGATTGAACACTGAAGCTTTCTTT
13	once	TRBJ1-2	TRBV5-4	.	CASSLWGRLGYTF	TGTGCCAGCAGCTTATGGGGGAGGCTTGGCTACACCTTC
22	.	TRBJ1-5	TRBV6-1	TRBD1	CASSEASKTRGQGVLSNQPQHF	TGTGCCAGCAGTGAAGCCTCAAAGACCCGCGGACAGGGTGTGTTGAGCAATCAGCCCCAGCATTTT
15	.	TRBJ2-1	TRBV28	.	CASSYRLGRANEQFF	TGTGCCAGCAGTTATAGACTAGGCCGAGCCAATGAGCAGTTCTTC
13	.	TRBJ2-7	TRBV11-3	.	CASSFTGYDEQYF	TGTGCCAGCAGCTTCACAGGGTACGACGAGCAGTACTTC
19	.	TRBJ2-7	TRBV7-9	TRBD2	CASSPRTSGTNFRVIEQYF	TGTGCCAGCAGCCCCAGGACTAGCGGGACCAACTTCAGAGTCATCGAGCAGTACTTC
16	.	TRBJ2-3	TRBV7-9	TRBD2	CASSPPRTSTLDTQYF	TGTGCCAGCAGCCCACCAAGGACTAGTACCTTAGATACGCAGTATTTT
16	.	TRBJ2-7	TRBV6-5	.	CASSYSIPRQGYEQYF	TGTGCCAGCAGTTACTCGATCCCCCGCCAGGGATACGAGCAGTACTTC
15	.	TRBJ2-5	TRBV9	TRBD2	CASSPWASGIETQYF	TGTGCCAGCAGCCCCTGGGCTAGCGGGATTGAGACCCAGTACTTC
16	.	TRBJ1-2	TRBV7-9	TRBD1	CASSLGRTGGADGYTF	TGTGCCAGCAGCTTAGGGCGGACAGGGGGGGCCGATGGCTACACCTTC
15	.	TRBJ2-7	TRBV5-6	TRBD2	CASSLIRGGRYEQYF	TGTGCCAGCAGCTTGATTCGCGGGGGGCGCTACGAGCAGTACTTC
17	few	TRBJ1-2	TRBV4-1	.	CASSQGGLGLRNYGYTF	TGCGCCAGCAGCCAAGGGGGACTGGGCTTACGAAACTATGGCTACACCTTC
17	.	TRBJ2-7	TRBV19	TRBD1	CASSISSGTVNSYEQYF	TGTGCCAGTAGTATTTCCTCCGGGACAGTGAACTCCTACGAGCAGTACTTC
15	.	TRBJ1-4	TRBV10-3	TRBD1	CAAQTPGQEDEKLFF	TGTGCCGCACAGACACCGGGACAGGAGGATGAAAAACTGTTTTTT
14	.	TRBJ2-1	TRBV5-1	TRBD1	CASREVGQGNEQFF	TGCGCCAGCAGGGAGGTGGGACAGGGTAATGAGCAGTTCTTC
14	.	TRBJ2-1	TRBV2	TRBD1	CASSHGTVYNEQFF	TGTGCCAGCAGTCACGGGACAGTTTACAATGAGCAGTTCTTC
15	.	TRBJ2-7	TRBV7-9	TRBD2	CASSPVAGVVNEQYF	TGTGCCAGCAGCCCTGTAGCGGGAGTGGTTAACGAGCAGTACTTC
14	.	TRBJ1-2	TRBV28	.	CASTLGGSNYGYTF	TGTGCCAGCACCTTGGGGGGGTCTAACTATGGCTACACCTTC
16	.	TRBJ1-5	TRBV5-8	.	CASSITRGYSNQPQHF	TGTGCCAGCAGCATAACGAGGGGGTATAGCAATCAGCCCCAGCATTTT
13	.	TRBJ1-4	TRBV5-1	.	CASSFEAEAKLFF	TGCGCCAGCAGCTTCGAAGCGGAGGCAAAACTGTTTTTT
17	.	TRBJ2-1	TRBV19	TRBD2	CASSISLSGASYNEQFF	TGTGCCAGTAGTATTTCCCTTAGCGGGGCGTCCTACAATGAGCAGTTCTTC
16	.	TRBJ2-6	TRBV4-3	.	CASSQGASSGANVLTF	TGCGCCAGCAGCCAGGGGGCAAGCTCTGGGGCCAACGTCCTGACTTTC
16	.	TRBJ1-5	TRBV5-6	TRBD1	CASSLAGQGAGQPQHF	TGTGCCAGCAGCTTGGCAGGACAGGGGGCCGGACAACCCCAGCATTTT
13	.	TRBJ2-7	TRBV5-1	.	CASSSSPVYEQYF	TGCGCCAGCAGCTCCTCCCCCGTATACGAGCAGTACTTC
15	.	TRBJ1-1	TRBV18	TRBD1	CASSPLRDRPPEAFF	TGTGCCAGCTCTCCCCTCCGGGACAGGCCCCCCGAAGCTTTCTTT
14	.	TRBJ2-7	TRBV29-1	TRBD1	CSAKGRQGAYEQYF	TGCAGCGCGAAAGGGCGGCAGGGGGCGTACGAGCAGTACTTC
14	.	TRBJ2-3	TRBV19	.	CASSINLAADTQYF	TGTGCCAGTAGTATTAATCTAGCTGCAGATACGCAGTATTTT
14	once	TRBJ2-4	TRBV6-1	TRBD2	CASSAGTRKNIQYF	TGTGCCAGCAGTGCCGGGACTAGGAAAAACATTCAGTACTTC
13	.	TRBJ1-3	TRBV7-2	.	CASSFFTGNTIYF	TGTGCCAGCAGCTTTTTTACTGGAAACACCATATATTTT
15	once	TRBJ1-2	TRBV28	TRBD1	CASLSPGGTGVGYTF	TGTGCCAGCCTCTCTCCGGGGGGGACAGGGGTAGGCTACACCTTC
12	few	TRBJ2-1	TRBV10-3	TRBD2	CAISEGTSEQFF	TGTGCCATCAGTGAGGGGACTAGTGAGCAGTTCTTC
16	.	TRBJ2-7	TRBV5-1	.	CASSLDLGQFSYEQYF	TGCGCCAGCAGCTTGGATTTAGGACAGTTCTCCTACGAGCAGTACTTC
17	.	TRBJ2-1	TRBV4-3	TRBD2	CASSQDSGAGGPNEQFF	TGCGCCAGCAGCCAAGATAGTGGGGCGGGAGGGCCTAATGAGCAGTTCTTC
15	.	TRBJ2-3	TRBV5-1	.	CASSLRATGTDTQYF	TGCGCCAGCAGCCTGAGGGCTACAGGCACAGATACGCAGTATTTT
15	.	TRBJ1-2	TRBV7-6	TRBD1	CASSLSQGAHYGYTF	TGTGCCAGCAGCTTATCCCAGGGGGCGCACTATGGCTACACCTTC
15	.	TRBJ2-1	TRBV9	TRBD2	CASSVIAGGDNEQFF	TGTGCCAGCAGCGTGATAGCGGGGGGGGACAATGAGCAGTTCTTC